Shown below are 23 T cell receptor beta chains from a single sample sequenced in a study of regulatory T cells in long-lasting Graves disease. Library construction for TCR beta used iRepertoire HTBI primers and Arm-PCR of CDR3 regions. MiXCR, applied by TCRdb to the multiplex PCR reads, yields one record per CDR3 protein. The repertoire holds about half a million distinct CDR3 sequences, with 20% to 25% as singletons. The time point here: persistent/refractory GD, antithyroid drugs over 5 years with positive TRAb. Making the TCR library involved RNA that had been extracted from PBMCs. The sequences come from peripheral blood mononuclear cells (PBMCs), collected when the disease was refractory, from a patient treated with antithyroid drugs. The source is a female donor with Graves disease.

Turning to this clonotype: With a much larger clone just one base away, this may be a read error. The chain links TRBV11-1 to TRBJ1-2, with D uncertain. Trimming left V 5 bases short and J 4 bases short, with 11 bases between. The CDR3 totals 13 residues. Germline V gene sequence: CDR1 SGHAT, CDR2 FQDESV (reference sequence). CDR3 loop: CASSPRFSYGYTF. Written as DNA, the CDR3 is TGTGCCAGCAGCCCCCGGTTTAGCTATGGCTACACCTTC.

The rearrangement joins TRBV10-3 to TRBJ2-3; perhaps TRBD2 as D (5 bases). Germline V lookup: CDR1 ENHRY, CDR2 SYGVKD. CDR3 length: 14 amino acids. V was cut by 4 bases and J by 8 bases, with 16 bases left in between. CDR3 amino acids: CAISGTDSPGTQYF. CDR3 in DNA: TGTGCCATCAGTGGAACGGACTCCCCCGGTACGCAGTATTTT.

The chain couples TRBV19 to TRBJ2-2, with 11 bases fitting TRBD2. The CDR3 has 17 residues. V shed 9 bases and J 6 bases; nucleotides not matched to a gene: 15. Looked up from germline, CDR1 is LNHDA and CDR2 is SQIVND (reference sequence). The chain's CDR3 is CASIKLAGVGRAGELFF. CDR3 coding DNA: TGTGCCAGCATTAAACTAGCGGGAGTGGGTAGAGCCGGGGAGCTGTTTTTT.

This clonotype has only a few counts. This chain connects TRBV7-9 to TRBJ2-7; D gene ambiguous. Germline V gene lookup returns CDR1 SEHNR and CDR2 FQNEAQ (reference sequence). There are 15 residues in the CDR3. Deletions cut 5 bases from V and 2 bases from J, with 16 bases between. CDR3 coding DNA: TGTGCCAGCAGCACCACCCGCGGAACTACCTACGAGCAGTACTTC. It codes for CASSTTRGTTYEQYF. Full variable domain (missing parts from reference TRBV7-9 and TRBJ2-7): DTGVSQNPRHKITKRGQNVTFRCDPISEHNRLYWYRQTLGQGPEFLTYFQNEAQLEKSRLLSDRFSAERPKGSFSTLEIQRTEQGDSAMYLCASSTTRGTTYEQYFGPGTRLTVT.

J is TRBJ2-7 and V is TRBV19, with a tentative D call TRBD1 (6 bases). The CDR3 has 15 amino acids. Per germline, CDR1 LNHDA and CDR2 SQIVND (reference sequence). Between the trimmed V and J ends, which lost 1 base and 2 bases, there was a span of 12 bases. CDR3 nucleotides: TGTGCCAGTAGTATAGGGACAGCAGGTCCCTACGAGCAGTACTTC. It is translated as CASSIGTAGPYEQYF.

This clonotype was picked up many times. CDR3 sequence: CASTWTGGFTGELFF. Here the CDR3 DNA reads TGTGCCAGCACCTGGACAGGGGGCTTTACCGGGGAGCTGTTTTTT. The chain uses TRBV2 and TRBJ2-2; 11 bases map to TRBD1. V shed 7 bases and J 5 bases; nucleotides not matched to a gene: 6. CDR1 is SNHLY and CDR2 is FYNNEI in the germline V gene. This CDR3 comprises 15 residues.

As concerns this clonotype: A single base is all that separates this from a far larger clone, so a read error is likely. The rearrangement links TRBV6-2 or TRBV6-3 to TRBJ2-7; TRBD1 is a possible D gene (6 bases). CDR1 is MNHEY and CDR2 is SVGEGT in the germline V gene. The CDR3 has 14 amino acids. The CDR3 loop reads CAGRLRGRSYEQYF. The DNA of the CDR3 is TGTGCCGGCAGACTCAGGGGACGGTCCTACGAGCAGTACTTC.

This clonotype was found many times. The CDR3 here is CASTTYNQPQHF. CDR3 sequence (DNA): TGTGCCAGCACCACCTACAATCAGCCCCAGCATTTT. The chain couples TRBV28 to TRBJ1-5; D gene unclear. The V and J ends lost 7 bases and 3 bases respectively, with 7 bases between them. The length of the CDR3 is 12 residues. Germline assignment: CDR1 MDHEN and CDR2 SYDVKM.

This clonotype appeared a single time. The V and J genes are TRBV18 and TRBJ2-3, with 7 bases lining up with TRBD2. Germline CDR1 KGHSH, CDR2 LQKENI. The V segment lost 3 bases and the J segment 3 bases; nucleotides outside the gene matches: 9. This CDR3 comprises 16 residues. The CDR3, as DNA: TGTGCCAGCTCACCCCCCGCTAGCGGTGGTACAGATACGCAGTATTTT. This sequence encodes CASSPPASGGTDTQYF.

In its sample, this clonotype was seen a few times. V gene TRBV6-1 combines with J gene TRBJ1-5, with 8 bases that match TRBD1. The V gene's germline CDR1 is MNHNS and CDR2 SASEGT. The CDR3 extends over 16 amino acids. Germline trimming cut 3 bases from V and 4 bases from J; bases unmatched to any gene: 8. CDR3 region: CASSDMDRANNQPQHF. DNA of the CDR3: TGTGCCAGCAGTGACATGGACAGGGCCAATAATCAGCCCCAGCATTTT.

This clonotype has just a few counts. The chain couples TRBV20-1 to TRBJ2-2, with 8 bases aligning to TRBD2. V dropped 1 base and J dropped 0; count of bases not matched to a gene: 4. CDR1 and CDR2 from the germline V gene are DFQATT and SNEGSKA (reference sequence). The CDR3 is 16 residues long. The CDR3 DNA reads TGCAGTGCTAGAGTGGAAGCGGGGGCGAACACCGGGGAGCTGTTTTTT. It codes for CSARVEAGANTGELFF.

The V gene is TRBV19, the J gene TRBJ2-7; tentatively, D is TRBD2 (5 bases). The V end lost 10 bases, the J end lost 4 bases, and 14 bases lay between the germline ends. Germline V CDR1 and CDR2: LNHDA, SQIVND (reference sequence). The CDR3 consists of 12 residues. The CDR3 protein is CATATGRYEQYF. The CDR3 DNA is TGTGCCACCGCGACGGGGAGATACGAGCAGTACTTC.

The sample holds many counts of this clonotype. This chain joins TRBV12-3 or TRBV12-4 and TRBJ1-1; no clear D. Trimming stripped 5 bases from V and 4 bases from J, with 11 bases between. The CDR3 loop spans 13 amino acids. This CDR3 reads CASSGTLATEAFF. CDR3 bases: TGTGCCAGCAGTGGAACTTTGGCCACTGAAGCTTTCTTT.

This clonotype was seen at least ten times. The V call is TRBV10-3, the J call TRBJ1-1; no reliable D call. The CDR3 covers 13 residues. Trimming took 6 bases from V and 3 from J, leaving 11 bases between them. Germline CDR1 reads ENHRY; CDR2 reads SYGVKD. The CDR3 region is CAIRASWDTEAFF. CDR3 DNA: TGTGCCATCAGAGCCAGCTGGGACACTGAAGCTTTCTTT.

CDR3 sequence: CASLLLAGGPGSYNEQFF. In DNA form, the CDR3 reads TGTGCCAGCCTCCTCCTAGCGGGGGGGCCGGGGTCCTACAATGAGCAGTTCTTC. V is TRBV6-1 and J is TRBJ2-1; 12 bases agree with TRBD2. The CDR3 runs to 18 residues. The germline V gene encodes CDR1 MNHNS and CDR2 SASEGT. The ends lost 8 bases at V and 1 base at J; junction bases unmatched: 12.

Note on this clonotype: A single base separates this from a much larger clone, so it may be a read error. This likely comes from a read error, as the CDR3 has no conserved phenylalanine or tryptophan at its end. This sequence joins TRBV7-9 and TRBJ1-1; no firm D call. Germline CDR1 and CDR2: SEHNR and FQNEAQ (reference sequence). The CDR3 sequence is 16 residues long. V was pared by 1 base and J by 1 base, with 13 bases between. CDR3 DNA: TGTGCCAGCAGCTTAGGGTCCGCCTATGGGAACACTGAAGCTTTCCTT. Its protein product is CASSLGSAYGNTEAFL.

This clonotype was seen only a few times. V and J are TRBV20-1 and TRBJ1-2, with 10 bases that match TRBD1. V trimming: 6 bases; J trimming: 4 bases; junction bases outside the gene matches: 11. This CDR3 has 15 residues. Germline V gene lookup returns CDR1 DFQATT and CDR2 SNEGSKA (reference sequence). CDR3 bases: TGCAGTGCCCCCCCCGGGGGGACAGGGGCCTATGGCTACACCTTC. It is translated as CSAPPGGTGAYGYTF.

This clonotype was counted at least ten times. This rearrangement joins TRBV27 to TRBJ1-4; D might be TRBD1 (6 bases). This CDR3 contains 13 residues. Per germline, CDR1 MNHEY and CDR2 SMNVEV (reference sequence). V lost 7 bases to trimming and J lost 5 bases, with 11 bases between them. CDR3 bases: TGTGCCAGCAAAGGAGGGGGGAATGAAAAACTGTTTTTT. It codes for CASKGGGNEKLFF. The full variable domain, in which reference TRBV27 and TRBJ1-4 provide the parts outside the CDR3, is EAQVTQNPRYLITVTGKKLTVTCSQNMNHEYMSWYRQDPGLGLRQIYYSMNVEVTDKGDVPEGYKVSRKEKRNFPLILESPSPNQTSLYFCASKGGGNEKLFFGSGTQLSVL.

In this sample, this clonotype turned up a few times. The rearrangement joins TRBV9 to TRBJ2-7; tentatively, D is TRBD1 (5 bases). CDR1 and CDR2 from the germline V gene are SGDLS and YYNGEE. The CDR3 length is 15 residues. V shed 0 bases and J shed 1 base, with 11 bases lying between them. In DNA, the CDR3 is TGTGCCAGCAGCGTAGAGGGGCACCCTTCCTACGAGCAGTACTTC. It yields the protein CASSVEGHPSYEQYF.

CDR3 sequence (DNA): TGCAGTGCTCGAGGACTAGGAAGCTACGAGCAGTACTTC. Translated, it gives CSARGLGSYEQYF. This chain connects TRBV20-1 to TRBJ2-7; 7 bases fit TRBD2. CDR1 and CDR2 (germline): DFQATT, SNEGSKA (reference sequence). V gave up 5 bases and J gave up 3 bases; unmatched junction bases: 7. CDR3 length equals 13 residues.

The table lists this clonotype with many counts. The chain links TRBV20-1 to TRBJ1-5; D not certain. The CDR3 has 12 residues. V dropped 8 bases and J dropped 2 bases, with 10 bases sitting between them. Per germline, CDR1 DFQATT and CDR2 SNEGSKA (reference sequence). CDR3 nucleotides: TGCAGTTTACACGCTGGCAATCAGCCCCAGCATTTT. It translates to CSLHAGNQPQHF.

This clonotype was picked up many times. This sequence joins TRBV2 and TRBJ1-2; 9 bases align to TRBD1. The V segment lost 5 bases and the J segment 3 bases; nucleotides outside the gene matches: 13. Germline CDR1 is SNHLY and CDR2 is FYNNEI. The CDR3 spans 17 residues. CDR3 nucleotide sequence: TGTGCCAGCAGTCCGGGACAGGGTGTCCGTTTTTACTATGGCTACACCTTC. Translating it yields CASSPGQGVRFYYGYTF.

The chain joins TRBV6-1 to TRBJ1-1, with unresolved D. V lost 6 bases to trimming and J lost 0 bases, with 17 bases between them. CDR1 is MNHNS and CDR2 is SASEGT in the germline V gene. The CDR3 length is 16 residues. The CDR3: CASSPKEGSMNTEAFF. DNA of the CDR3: TGTGCCAGCAGCCCCAAGGAAGGTTCAATGAACACTGAAGCTTTCTTT.